Given below is one T cell receptor beta chain in context. This sample is part of a study of shared clonotypes between healthy human individuals. Study information: The plates for each donor numbered three CD4 naive, three CD4 memory, two CD8 naive and one CD8 memory.

It was CD45RO-negative cells, positively selected for CCR7, that made up naive CD8 cells, with terminally differentiated effector memory CD45RA+ cells excluded. Every donor was a Caucasian adult from Nashville, Tennessee. TCRdb's copy holds only in-frame clones and misses some; the assay was immunoSEQ multiplex PCR. The sample records 1.5 million to 2.5 million clones, about 95% being singletons. The sample comprised naive CD8+ T cells sorted from blood. This sequence was found in a man aged 18 to 29 in good health.

The CDR3 here is CASSLDGARTEAFF. DNA of the CDR3: TGCGCCAGCAGCTTGGACGGGGCTCGGACTGAAGCTTTCTTT. This chain uses TRBV5-1 with TRBJ1-1, with D maybe TRBD1 (5 bases). Trimming removed 0 bases at V and 5 bases at J, with 11 bases between. The germline CDR1 and CDR2 sequences are SGHRS and YFSETQ. The CDR3 runs to 14 residues.